This entry lists 4 T cell receptor beta chains sequenced from one sample in a study of blood T cell repertoires in COVID-19. This table comes from immunoSEQ multiplex PCR, and its TCRdb copy is limited to in-frame clones, with some not included. This table holds 200,000 or so clones, approximately 83% found once. Input material: PBMCs or T cells enriched from blood (not recorded which). These receptors all stem from a woman aged 40 to 50 with acute COVID-19.

The genes are TRBV9 and TRBJ1-2, with 9 bases identical to TRBD1. V lost 4 bases and J lost 1; bases outside the gene matches: 11. Germline CDR1 SGDLS, CDR2 YYNGEE. The CDR3 is made up of 17 amino acids. CDR3: CASSPGTGKPNNYGYTF. The CDR3 DNA reads TGTGCCAGCAGCCCCGGGACAGGGAAACCTAATAACTATGGCTACACCTTC.

V usage is TRBV27 and J usage is TRBJ2-1, with TRBD1 matching over 7 bases. The V gene end was trimmed by 6 bases and the J gene end by 7 bases; junction bases not matched to a gene: 15. Germline values: CDR1 MNHEY, CDR2 SMNVEV (reference sequence). The CDR3 loop spans 16 amino acids. This CDR3 is CASRPESGTELNEQFF. The CDR3 coding sequence is TGTGCCAGCAGACCAGAATCCGGGACAGAACTTAATGAGCAGTTCTTC.

The V and J genes are TRBV28 and TRBJ2-1; TRBD2 matches 10 bases. CDR1 is MDHEN and CDR2 is SYDVKM in the germline V gene. The CDR3 spans 17 residues. J lost 2 bases, V lost 5 bases, and 9 bases had no gene match. CDR3 amino acids: CASSPHRTSGPYNEQFF. The CDR3 bases are TGTGCCAGCAGTCCCCACCGGACTAGCGGCCCCTACAATGAGCAGTTCTTC.

This chain links TRBV7-6 with TRBJ1-1; D unresolved. The V end lost 5 bases, the J end lost 0 bases, and 7 bases lay between the germline ends. The CDR3 has 13 amino acids. From germline, CDR1 is SGHVS and CDR2 FNYEAQ. In DNA form, the CDR3 reads TGTGCCAGCAGCGGCAATATGAACACTGAAGCTTTCTTT. Its translation is CASSGNMNTEAFF.